This TCR beta chain was sequenced for a study of blood T cell repertoires in COVID-19. The data were produced by immunoSEQ multiplex PCR, yet TCRdb's version contains in-frame clones alone and is incomplete. The data hold around 150,000 clones, with roughly 93% observed a single time. The germline V gene has CDR1 SGHRS and CDR2 YFSETQ. V was clipped by 0 bases and J by 2 bases; unmatched bases: 8. This CDR3 contains 17 residues. Sequencing was performed on peripheral blood. The sequence was collected from a woman in her forties or fifties with acute or convalescent COVID-19. The V gene is TRBV5-1, the J gene TRBJ2-5, with 9 bases that match TRBD2. CDR3 residues: CASSLVGSGGLQETQYF. The CDR3 region has the DNA TGCGCCAGCAGCTTGGTCGGTAGCGGGGGCCTACAAGAGACCCAGTACTTC.